This T cell receptor (beta chain) is from a study of CD8 T cells in Susac syndrome. CDR1 and CDR2 from the germline V gene are PRHDT and FYEKMQ (reference sequence). Unmatched junction bases numbered 13, after V lost 5 bases and J lost 0 bases. CDR3 length: 18 residues. RNA totalling about 0.5 to 1 ug underwent reverse transcription with random hexamers. TCRdb recomputed calls from the immunoSEQ multiplex PCR reads with MiXCR, one row per CDR3 protein. The sample has under 200,000 distinct CDR3 sequences; just over 90% are singletons. The TCR was taken from a human donor in good health. Sequenced: CD4+ T cells from PBMCs. The V and J genes are TRBV13 and TRBJ2-3; 8 bases are shared with TRBD1. The chain's CDR3 is CASSLPQPTGASTDTQYF. CDR3 in DNA: TGTGCCAGCAGCCTCCCCCAACCGACAGGGGCTAGCACAGATACGCAGTATTTT.